This is a list of T cell receptor beta chains from one sample in a study of shared clonotypes between healthy human individuals. Generated by immunoSEQ multiplex PCR, the TCRdb table keeps only in-frame clones and is missing some. Of some 2.3 million clones listed, roughly 93% are singletons. Sequencing was carried out using naive CD4+ T cells from PBMCs. These receptors originate from a young man in good health. Some clones in this sample may be carry-over from other donors' samples. Both conserved end residues are part of each CDR3. D genes are given only for firm matches. Size values are once, few and many counts, or a class for expanded clones, and some rows have none.

d_call j_call v_call clone_size cdr3_aa cdr3_nt
. TRBJ1-1 TRBV5-6 . CASSSWGRQMNTEAFF TGTGCCAGCAGCTCTTGGGGTAGACAGATGAACACTGAAGCTTTCTTT
TRBD1 TRBJ1-2 TRBV7-9 . CASSRYADRGNYGYTF TGTGCCAGCAGTCGTTATGCGGACAGGGGAAACTATGGCTACACCTTC
. TRBJ2-5 TRBV7-9 . CASTSFETQYF TGTGCCAGCACCTCCTTCGAGACCCAGTACTTC
. TRBJ1-3 TRBV7-3 . CASSLRGGENTIYF TGTGCCAGCAGCTTAAGGGGCGGAGAAAACACCATATATTTT
. TRBJ2-3 TRBV5-1 . CASSLQTDTQYF TGCGCCAGCAGCTTGCAGACAGATACGCAGTATTTT
. TRBJ1-2 TRBV5-8 . CASSSPGAYYGYTF TGTGCCAGCAGCTCTCCCGGGGCGTACTATGGCTACACCTTC
. TRBJ2-4 TRBV14 . CASSQRGSGPHIQYF TGTGCCAGCAGCCAACGAGGCTCGGGGCCCCACATTCAGTACTTC
. TRBJ2-1 TRBV7-9 . CASSLAQAIYNEQFF TGTGCCAGCAGCTTAGCACAGGCAATCTACAATGAGCAGTTCTTC
. TRBJ2-4 TRBV7-2 . CASSSSNIQYF TGTGCCAGCAGCTCGTCAAACATTCAGTACTTC
. TRBJ1-4 TRBV5-6 once CASSSRTEDNEKLFF TGTGCCAGCAGTTCGAGGACTGAGGATAATGAAAAACTGTTTTTT
TRBD1 TRBJ1-3 TRBV7-8 . CASSVTRRQGLLIDSGNTIYF TGTGCCAGCAGCGTCACGCGGCGACAGGGCCTCCTCATAGACTCTGGAAACACCATATATTTT
. TRBJ1-5 TRBV30 . CAWSLGGGQPQHF TGTGCCTGGAGTCTTGGGGGAGGGCAGCCCCAGCATTTT
. TRBJ2-2 TRBV6-1 . CASSVPGSRGTGELFF TGTGCCAGCAGTGTCCCGGGAAGCAGGGGAACCGGGGAGCTGTTTTTT
. TRBJ1-5 TRBV27 . CAVPMGAGNQPQHF TGTGCCGTACCGATGGGGGCCGGAAATCAGCCCCAGCATTTT